This T cell receptor beta chain was sequenced during a study of human T cells and chemical hapten exposure. Concerning this clonotype: Being one base from a much bigger clone, this may be a read error.

Whole blood that had not been fractionated was the source of extracted total RNA. TCRdb re-called the 5' RACE reads with MiXCR, one entry per CDR3 protein. The repertoire holds more than 140,000 distinct CDR3 sequences, with 4.1% as singletons. The sequence derives from a female donor in good health.

CDR3 sequence: CASSVWRLSYNEQFF. The CDR3 DNA sequence: TGTGCCAGCAGCGTGTGGAGACTCTCCTACAATGAGCAGTTCTTC. The chain uses TRBV5-6 and TRBJ2-1; D unresolved. CDR1 is SGHDT and CDR2 is YYEEEE in the germline V gene. V was trimmed by 4 bases and J by 0 bases, leaving 11 bases between them. The CDR3 contains 15 residues.